This TCR beta chain was recorded in a study of regulatory T cells in long-lasting Graves disease (dated by TCRdb to about 2021). Background for the entire study: Newly diagnosed Graves' disease patients had taken antithyroid drugs for less than 3 months. Patients with persistent Graves' disease were compared with patients with newly diagnosed Graves' disease using TCR sequencing and RNA sequencing of peripheral blood. The study took place in China and was registered as a clinical trial. A total of some 33 samples were covered by TCR sequencing, comprising approximately 13 persistent and roughly 20 newly diagnosed Graves' disease patients.

Trimming takes 4 bases from V and 1 base from J, and the germline ends sit 7 bases apart. Measured from the cysteine to the phenylalanine, the CDR3 is 13 residues long. Only CDR3 DNA remains: 39 bases, in frame from the first base. The germline V gene (reference sequence) provides CDR1 GTSNPN and CDR2 SVGIG. What the research found in general, with its limitations: Persistent patients shared more public clonotypes among themselves (under 3,000) than newly diagnosed patients did (about 1,000). Compared with newly diagnosed patients, patients with persistent Graves' disease had lower TCR Shannon entropy and fewer highly expanded clones, which suggests clonal expansion. The study examined only peripheral blood because the primary lesion, thyroid tissue, could not be accessed. Sequencing and analysis were restricted to the TCR beta chain. Persistent disease showed preferential use of TRBV28, TRBJ1-2 and TRBJ2-5, whereas newly diagnosed disease favored TRBV20-1 and TRBJ2-1. The authors acknowledged the small sample size as a limitation that may reduce accuracy.

Library method: multiplex PCR. The sequencer listed for this sample is Illumina HiSeq 4000. CDR3 regions were amplified by Arm-PCR with iRepertoire HTBI primers to construct TCR beta libraries. Before sequencing, the PCR products underwent gel purification. Turning to the authors' computational methods: A total of roughly 58 TRBV and some 15 TRBJ segments were identified across samples and were used for gene usage analysis of CDR3 amino acid clonotypes. COPE and FqMerger were used to merge filtered high-quality paired reads into contigs. BLAST was used to align contigs to IMGT TRBV, TRBD and TRBJ reference genes, with CDR3 defined following IMGT. Any clonotype with a frequency above 0.1% was counted as a highly expanded clone. Shannon entropy served as the measure of repertoire diversity, while the Gini coefficient captured V-J evenness. A clonotype was considered public if more than one individual shared it. The public reads were reanalyzed by TCRdb: fastp trimming at Q25, MiXCR alignment, in-frame beta chains only. CDR3 protein duplicates are merged, each entry listing the most common genes and DNA. These V and J calls originate from TCRdb's pipeline instead of the authors' own analysis. The sample contains just over 600,000 distinct CDR3 sequences, about 16% of them found a single time. The ten largest account for 15% to 20% of the sample.

In light of the paper, this sample's time point label describes: newly diagnosed GD, antithyroid drugs for less than 3 months. For both TCR sequencing and RNA sequencing, RNA was extracted from PBMCs using TRIzol. The diagnosis of Graves' disease followed American Thyroid Association guidelines. Recruitment of patients was carried out at an endocrinology department in Xi'an, China. Each patient gave approximately 9 milliliters of peripheral blood, collected in an EDTA anticoagulant tube. Ficoll Paque Plus density gradient separation was used to isolate PBMCs, and no further T cell sorting was performed. An Agilent 2100 Bioanalyzer and agarose gel were used to check RNA quality, and a NanoDrop 2000 was used to measure RNA concentration. The table lists this clonotype with many counts. This clone's antigen is unknown. Per-base quality was not reported, and no clone a single base away is much larger than it.

These data were also filed under a second study, of T cells in Graves' hyperthyroidism and ophthalmopathy. As noted in the second study: Graves' hyperthyroidism was defined as stable when no progression to ophthalmopathy occurred over 18 months of follow-up. Hyperthyroidism patients were newly diagnosed, with disease duration under 2 months, and aged 18 to 65 years. Any patient with an uncontrolled infection, another autoimmune disease, pregnancy or lactation was excluded. Clinical symptoms, serum thyroxine and TRAb, thyroid ultrasound, and orbital computed tomography formed the basis for the diagnoses. For the first round of RT-PCR on the TCR CDR3, the HTBI primer set was used together with the Qiagen OneStep RT-PCR kit. Most expanded thyroid clonotypes (frequency above 0.001) were also found in blood, which suggests that blood repertoires may mirror thyroid immune responses. A 13 V-J signature model separated ophthalmopathy from stable hyperthyroidism, with 87.88% sensitivity and 81.08% specificity in cross-validation and 80%/75% in testing. In validation, progression to ophthalmopathy was predicted by the model with around 71% sensitivity and around 75% specificity, a median of about 6.8 months before onset. To identify distinguishing TCR V-J signatures, a discovery cohort of around 100 patients was used, comprising approximately 40 with Graves' ophthalmopathy and 57 with stable Graves' hyperthyroidism. An independent validation cohort of under 20 hyperthyroidism patients and roughly 16 patients who later progressed to ophthalmopathy tested prospective prediction of ophthalmopathy. The 100 discovery patients were randomly split 7:3 into training and test sets. Thyroid tissue and blood T-cell repertoires from roughly 6 Graves' hyperthyroidism patients were also compared in the study. Once sampling was done, hyperthyroidism patients were given methimazole at a starting dose of 30 mg daily, whereas ophthalmopathy patients were given high-dose intravenous methylprednisolone. Libraries were constructed in a second round of multiplex PCR, after which size selection and purification were carried out. Paired-end sequencing of the libraries was performed with 100 bp reads on an Illumina HiSeq2000. SOAPnuke was used to process the raw data, removing reads that contained adapters or uncalled bases, had a mean Phred below 15, or lacked an exact match to the constant primer or identifier. High-quality paired reads were merged with COPE v1.2.5, and unique nucleotide sequences were defined as clonotypes. MiTCR v1.1 was used to align the clonotypes against IMGT TRBV, TRBD and TRBJ reference segments. The analysis was restricted to V-J combinations with a frequency above 0.0001, which together covered roughly 99% of the repertoires. A TCS score was defined as the ratio of F50 (clonal expansion) to E x V (chaos), with BLOSUM62-based TCRdist applied between CDR3 peptides within each V-J. Welch's t-statistics and random forest reduced several hundred V-J features to 10 to 15, which were used in a naive Bayes classifier (R e1071). Sample size was not statistically predetermined, and investigators were not blinded to group allocation. The paper describes TCR Vbeta CDR3 sequencing of some 130 peripheral blood samples, made up of 43 ophthalmopathy patients, around 78 hyperthyroidism patients and 17 progressor patients.

Specimen: peripheral blood mononuclear cells (PBMCs), collected at new diagnosis, from a patient treated with antithyroid drugs. The TCR sequence derives from a woman between 25 and 40 years old with Graves disease. Donor details come from another sample of the same person, matched by shared clones. The rearrangement joined TRBV30 to TRBJ2-2; the best D guess is TRBD1, with 5 bases matching. The bases are TGTGCCTGGAACAGGATGAACACCGGGGAGCTGTTTTTT. This gives the protein CAWNRMNTGELFF.